The table lists the clone carrying this T cell receptor (beta chain) with a few counts. No antigen is known for it. One end of the junction does not line up with germline, which may come from a read error. Read sequence stops 3 residues before the CDR3 end, and the germline J gene provides the missing end. Other DNA sequences of this sample code for an identical CDR3. This sample was taken from a study of T cell clonality in common variable immunodeficiency. Study conclusions and caveats: CVID patient heterogeneity limited repertoire-clinical complication correlations.

Germline loops: CDR1 SGHVS, CDR2 FNYEAQ. This CDR3 contains 15 residues. Both groups were predominantly of Caucasian heritage. Control and CVID samples contributed equal amounts of genomic DNA. The table came from immunoSEQ multiplex PCR; TCRdb's copy has only in-frame clones and leaves some out. The sample was found to contain tens of thousands of clones, and every one recurs. This clonotype originated in a person aged 18 to 75 in good health. The chain employs TRBV7-6 and TRBJ1-3; D is unresolved. The specimen sequenced was peripheral blood mononuclear cells. This CDR3 reads CASSPLASSGNTIYF. The covered CDR3 bases are TGTGCCAGCAGCCCGTTAGCTAGCTCTGGAAACACA.